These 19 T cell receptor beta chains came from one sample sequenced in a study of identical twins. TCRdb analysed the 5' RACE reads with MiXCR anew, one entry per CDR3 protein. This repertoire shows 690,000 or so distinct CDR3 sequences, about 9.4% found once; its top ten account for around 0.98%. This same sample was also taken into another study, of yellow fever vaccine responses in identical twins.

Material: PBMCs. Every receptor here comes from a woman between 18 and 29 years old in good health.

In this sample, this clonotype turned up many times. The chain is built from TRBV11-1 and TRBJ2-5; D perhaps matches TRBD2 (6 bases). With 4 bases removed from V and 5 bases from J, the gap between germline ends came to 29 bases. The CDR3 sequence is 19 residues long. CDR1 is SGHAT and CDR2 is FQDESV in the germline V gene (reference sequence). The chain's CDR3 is CASSSNTAEGEVKVETQYF. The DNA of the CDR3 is TGTGCCAGCAGCTCAAACACGGCCGAAGGGGAGGTTAAGGTGGAGACCCAGTACTTC. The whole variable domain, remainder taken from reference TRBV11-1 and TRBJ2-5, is EAEVAQSPRYKITEKSQAVAFWCDPISGHATLYWYRQILGQGPELLVQFQDESVVDDSQLPKDRFSAERLKGVDSTLKIQPAELGDSAMYLCASSSNTAEGEVKVETQYFGPGTRLLVL.

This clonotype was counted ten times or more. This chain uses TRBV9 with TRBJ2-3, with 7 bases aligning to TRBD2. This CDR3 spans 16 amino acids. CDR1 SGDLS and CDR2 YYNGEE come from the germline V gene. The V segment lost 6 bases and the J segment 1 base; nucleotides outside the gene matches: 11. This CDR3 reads CASNIPGLPGTDTQYF. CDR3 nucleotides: TGTGCCAGCAACATTCCGGGACTACCAGGCACAGATACGCAGTATTTT.

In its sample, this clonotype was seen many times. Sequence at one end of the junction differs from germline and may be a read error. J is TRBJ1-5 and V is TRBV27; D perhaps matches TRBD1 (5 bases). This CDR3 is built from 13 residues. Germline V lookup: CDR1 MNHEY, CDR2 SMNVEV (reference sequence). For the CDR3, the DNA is TGCGCCAGCAGCTTGGGGGTGGGTCAGCCCCAGCATTTT. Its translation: CASSLGVGQPQHF.

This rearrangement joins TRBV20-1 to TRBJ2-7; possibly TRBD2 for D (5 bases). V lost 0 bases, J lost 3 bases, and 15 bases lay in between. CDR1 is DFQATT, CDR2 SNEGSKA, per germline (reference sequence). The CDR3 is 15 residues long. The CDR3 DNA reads TGCAGTGCTAGAGAGAGATTAGCGACTCACTACGAGCAGTACTTC. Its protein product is CSARERLATHYEQYF.

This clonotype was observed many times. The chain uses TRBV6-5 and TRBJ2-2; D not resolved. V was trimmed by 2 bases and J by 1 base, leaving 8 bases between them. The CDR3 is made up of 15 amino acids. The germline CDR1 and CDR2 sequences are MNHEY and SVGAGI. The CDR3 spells CASSYQARNTGELFF. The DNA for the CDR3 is TGTGCCAGCAGTTACCAGGCTAGGAACACCGGGGAGCTGTTTTTT.

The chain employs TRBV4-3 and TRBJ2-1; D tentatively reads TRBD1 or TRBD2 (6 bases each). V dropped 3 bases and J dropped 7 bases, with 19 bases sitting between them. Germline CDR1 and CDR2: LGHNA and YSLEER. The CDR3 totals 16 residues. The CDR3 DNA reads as TGCGCCAGCAGCCATAGGAGTAGCGGCAGGGGTAATGAGCAGTTCTTC. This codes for CASSHRSSGRGNEQFF.

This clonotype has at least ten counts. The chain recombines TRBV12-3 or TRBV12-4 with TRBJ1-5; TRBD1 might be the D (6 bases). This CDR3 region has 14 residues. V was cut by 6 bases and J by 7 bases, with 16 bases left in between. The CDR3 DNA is TGTGCCAGCAGACCAACAGGGTCTGAGCAGCCCCAGCATTTT. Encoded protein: CASRPTGSEQPQHF.

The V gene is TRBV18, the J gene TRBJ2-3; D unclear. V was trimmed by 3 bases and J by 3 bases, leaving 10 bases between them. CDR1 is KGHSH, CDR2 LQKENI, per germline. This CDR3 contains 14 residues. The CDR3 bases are TGTGCCAGCTCACCCCCCGGTAGGACAGATACGCAGTATTTT. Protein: CASSPPGRTDTQYF.

The CDR3 DNA reads TGCAGCGTTGAGTGGGCCCAAGAGACCCAGTACTTC. Translating gives CSVEWAQETQYF. The gene calls are TRBV29-1 and TRBJ2-5; no clear D gene. The ends were cut back, 3 bases at V and 1 base at J, with 6 bases in the middle. The length of the CDR3 is 12 residues. The germline V gene encodes CDR1 SQVTM and CDR2 ANQGSEA.

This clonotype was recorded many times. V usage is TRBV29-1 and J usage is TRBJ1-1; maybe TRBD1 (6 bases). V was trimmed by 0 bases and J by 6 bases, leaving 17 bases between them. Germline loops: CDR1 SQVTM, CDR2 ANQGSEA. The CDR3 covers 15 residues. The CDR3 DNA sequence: TGCAGCGTTGAAGATACGCAGGGGAGGGGATCTGAAGCTTTCTTT. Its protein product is CSVEDTQGRGSEAFF.

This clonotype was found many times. CDR3 nucleotide sequence: TGCAGTGCTAGCAGCAAGTGGAGCTACGAGCAGTACTTC. Protein: CSASSKWSYEQYF. This chain links TRBV20-1 with TRBJ2-7; D is unclear. Germline loops: CDR1 DFQATT, CDR2 SNEGSKA (reference sequence). The CDR3 is 13 residues long. Deletions cut 3 bases from V and 3 bases from J, with 12 bases between.

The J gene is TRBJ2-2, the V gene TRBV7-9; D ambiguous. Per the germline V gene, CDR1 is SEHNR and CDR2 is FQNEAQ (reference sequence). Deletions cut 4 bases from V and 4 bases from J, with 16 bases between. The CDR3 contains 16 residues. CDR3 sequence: CASSYYDPYGTGELFF. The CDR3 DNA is TGTGCCAGCAGCTACTACGACCCCTATGGCACCGGGGAGCTGTTTTTT.

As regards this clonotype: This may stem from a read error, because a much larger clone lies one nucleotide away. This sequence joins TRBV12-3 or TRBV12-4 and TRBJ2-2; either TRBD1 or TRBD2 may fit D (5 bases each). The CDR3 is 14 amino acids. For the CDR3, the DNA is TGTGCCAGCAGTCCCCGGGACGGGACCGAGGAGCTGTTTTTT. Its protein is CASSPRDGTEELFF.

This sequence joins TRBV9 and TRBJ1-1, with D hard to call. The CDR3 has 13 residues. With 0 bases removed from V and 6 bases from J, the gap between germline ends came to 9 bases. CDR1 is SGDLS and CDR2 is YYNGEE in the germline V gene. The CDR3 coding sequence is TGTGCCAGCAGCGTAGGGACGGGCTCTGAAGCTTTCTTT. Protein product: CASSVGTGSEAFF.

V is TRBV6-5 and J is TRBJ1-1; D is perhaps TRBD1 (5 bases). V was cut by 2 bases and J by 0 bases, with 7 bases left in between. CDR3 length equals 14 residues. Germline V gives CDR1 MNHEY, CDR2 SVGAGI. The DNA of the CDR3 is TGTGCCAGCAGTTACGGGGGGGTGAACACTGAAGCTTTCTTT. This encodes CASSYGGVNTEAFF.

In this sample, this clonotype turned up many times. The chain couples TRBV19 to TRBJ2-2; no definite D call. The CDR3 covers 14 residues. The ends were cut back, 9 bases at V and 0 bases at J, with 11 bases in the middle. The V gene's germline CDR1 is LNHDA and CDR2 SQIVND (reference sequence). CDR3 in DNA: TGTGCCAGCCGGAAGGCCGCGAACACCGGGGAGCTGTTTTTT. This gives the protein CASRKAANTGELFF.

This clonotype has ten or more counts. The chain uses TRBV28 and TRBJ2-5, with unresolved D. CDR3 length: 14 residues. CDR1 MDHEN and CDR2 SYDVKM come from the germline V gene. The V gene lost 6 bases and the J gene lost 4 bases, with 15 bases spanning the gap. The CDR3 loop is CASRAGLGGETQYF. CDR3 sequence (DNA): TGTGCCAGCAGAGCAGGTTTAGGTGGAGAGACCCAGTACTTC.

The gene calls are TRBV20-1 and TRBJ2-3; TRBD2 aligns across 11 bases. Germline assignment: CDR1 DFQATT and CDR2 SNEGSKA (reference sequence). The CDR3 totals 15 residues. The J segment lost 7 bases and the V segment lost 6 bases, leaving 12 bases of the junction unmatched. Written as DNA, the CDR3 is TGCAGTGCCCATAATCTAGCGGGGGGTGGGAATACGCAGTATTTT. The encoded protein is CSAHNLAGGGNTQYF.

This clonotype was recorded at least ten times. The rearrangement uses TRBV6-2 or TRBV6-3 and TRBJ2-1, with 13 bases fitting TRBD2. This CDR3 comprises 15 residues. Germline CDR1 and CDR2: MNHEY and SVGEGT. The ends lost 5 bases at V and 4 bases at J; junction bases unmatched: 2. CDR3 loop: CASSQLAGGYNEQFF. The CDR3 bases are TGTGCCAGCAGTCAACTAGCGGGAGGGTACAATGAGCAGTTCTTC.